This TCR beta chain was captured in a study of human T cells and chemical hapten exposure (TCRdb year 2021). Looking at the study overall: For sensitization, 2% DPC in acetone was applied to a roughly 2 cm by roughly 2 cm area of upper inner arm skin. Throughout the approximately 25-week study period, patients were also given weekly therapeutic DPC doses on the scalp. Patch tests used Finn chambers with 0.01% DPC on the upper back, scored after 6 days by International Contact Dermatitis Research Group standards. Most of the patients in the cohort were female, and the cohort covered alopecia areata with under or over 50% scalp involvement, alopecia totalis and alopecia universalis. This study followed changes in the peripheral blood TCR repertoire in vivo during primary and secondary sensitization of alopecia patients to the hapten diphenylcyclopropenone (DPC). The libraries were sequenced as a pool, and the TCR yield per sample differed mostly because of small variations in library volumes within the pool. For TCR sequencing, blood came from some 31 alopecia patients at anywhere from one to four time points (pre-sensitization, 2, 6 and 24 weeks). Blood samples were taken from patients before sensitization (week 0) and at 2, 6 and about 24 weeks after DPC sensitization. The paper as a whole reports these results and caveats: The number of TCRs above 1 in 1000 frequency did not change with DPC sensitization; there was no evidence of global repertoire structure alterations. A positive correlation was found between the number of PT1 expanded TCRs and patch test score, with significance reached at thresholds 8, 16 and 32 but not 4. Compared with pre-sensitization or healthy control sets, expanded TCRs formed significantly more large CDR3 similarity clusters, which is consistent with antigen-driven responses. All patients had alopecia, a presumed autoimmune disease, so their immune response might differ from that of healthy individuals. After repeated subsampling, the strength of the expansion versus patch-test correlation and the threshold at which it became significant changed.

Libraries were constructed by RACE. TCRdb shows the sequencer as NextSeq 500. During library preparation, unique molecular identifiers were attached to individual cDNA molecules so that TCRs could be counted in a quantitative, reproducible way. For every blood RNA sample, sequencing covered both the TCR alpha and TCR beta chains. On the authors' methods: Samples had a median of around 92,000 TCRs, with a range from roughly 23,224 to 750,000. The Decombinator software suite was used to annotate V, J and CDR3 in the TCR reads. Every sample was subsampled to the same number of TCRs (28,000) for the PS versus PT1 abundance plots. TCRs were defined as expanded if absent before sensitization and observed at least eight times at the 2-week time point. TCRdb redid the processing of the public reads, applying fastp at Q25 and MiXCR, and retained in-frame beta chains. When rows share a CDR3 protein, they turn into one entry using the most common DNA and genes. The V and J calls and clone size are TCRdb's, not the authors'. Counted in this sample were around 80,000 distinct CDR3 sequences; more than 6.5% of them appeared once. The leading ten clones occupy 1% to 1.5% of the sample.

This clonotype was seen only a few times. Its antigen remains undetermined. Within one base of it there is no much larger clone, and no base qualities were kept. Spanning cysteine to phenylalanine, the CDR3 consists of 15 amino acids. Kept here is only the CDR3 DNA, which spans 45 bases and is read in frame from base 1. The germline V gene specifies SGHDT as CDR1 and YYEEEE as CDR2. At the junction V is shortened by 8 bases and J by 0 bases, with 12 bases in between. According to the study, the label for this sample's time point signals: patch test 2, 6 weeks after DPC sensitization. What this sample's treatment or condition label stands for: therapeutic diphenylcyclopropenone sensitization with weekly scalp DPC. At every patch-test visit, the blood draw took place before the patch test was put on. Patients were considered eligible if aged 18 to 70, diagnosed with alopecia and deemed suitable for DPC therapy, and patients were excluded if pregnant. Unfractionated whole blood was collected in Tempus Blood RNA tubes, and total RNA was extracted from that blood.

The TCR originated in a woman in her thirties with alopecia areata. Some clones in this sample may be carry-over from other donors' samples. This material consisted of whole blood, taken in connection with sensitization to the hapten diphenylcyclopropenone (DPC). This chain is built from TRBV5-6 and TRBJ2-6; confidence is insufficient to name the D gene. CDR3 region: CASIFSPSGANVLTF. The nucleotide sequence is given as TGTGCCAGTATTTTCAGCCCCTCTGGGGCCAACGTCCTGACTTTC. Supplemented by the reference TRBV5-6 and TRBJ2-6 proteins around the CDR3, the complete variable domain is DAGVTQSPTHLIKTRGQQVTLRCSPKSGHDTVSWYQQALGQGPQFIFQYYEEEERQRGNFPDRFSGHQFPNYSSELNVNALLLGDSALYLCASIFSPSGANVLTFGAGSRLTVL.